A single sample gave rise to the 9 T cell receptor beta chains below, sequenced in a study of blood T cell repertoires in COVID-19. Sequencing used immunoSEQ multiplex PCR; TCRdb keeps in-frame clones, though not all of them. The sample carries some 250,000 clones, roughly 90% recorded once. The specimen sequenced was peripheral blood. These receptors originate from a man between 25 and 39 years old with active or convalescent COVID-19.

This chain connects TRBV5-1 to TRBJ1-1; D unresolved. Trimming removed 1 base at V and 2 bases at J, with 12 bases between. The CDR3 spans 15 residues. The germline V gene has CDR1 SGHRS and CDR2 YFSETQ. The CDR3 DNA follows: TGCGCCAGCAGCTTGTTTGCGGGGAGTAACACTGAAGCTTTCTTT. It is translated as CASSLFAGSNTEAFF.

The rearrangement links TRBV7-9 to TRBJ1-4, with D tentatively TRBD1 (6 bases). The V gene lost 8 bases and the J gene lost 7 bases, with 17 bases spanning the gap. The CDR3 is made up of 14 amino acids. The germline gives CDR1 SEHNR, CDR2 FQNEAQ (reference sequence). The CDR3 region has the DNA TGTGCCAGCCGGGGGGGGACAAGCCTTGAAAAACTGTTTTTT. Encoded protein: CASRGGTSLEKLFF.

J is TRBJ2-7 and V is TRBV14; 11 positions agree with TRBD1. The V gene's germline CDR1 is SGHDN and CDR2 FVKESK. The CDR3 has 17 residues. J lost 1 base, V lost 4 bases, and 9 bases had no gene match. Here the CDR3 reads CASSLRAGTGGSYEQYF. CDR3 sequence (DNA): TGTGCCAGCAGCCTTAGGGCCGGGACAGGGGGTTCCTACGAGCAGTACTTC.

The rearrangement uses TRBV4-1 and TRBJ1-1; no clear D gene. The germline V gene encodes CDR1 MGHRA and CDR2 YSYEKL. This CDR3 is built from 14 residues. The V end lost 0 bases, the J end lost 9 bases, and 14 bases lay between the germline ends. The CDR3: CASSQDRGGRKAFF. In DNA form, the CDR3 reads TGCGCCAGCAGCCAAGATCGGGGTGGTAGGAAAGCTTTCTTT.

The chain carries TRBV11-2 and TRBJ1-5; D ambiguous. Germline values: CDR1 SGHAT, CDR2 FQNNGV. This CDR3 comprises 15 residues. The ends were cut back, 1 base at V and 2 bases at J, with 9 bases in the middle. The CDR3 sequence is CASSLGAIGNQPQHF. CDR3 sequence (DNA): TGTGCCAGCAGCTTAGGAGCCATCGGCAATCAGCCCCAGCATTTT.

V gene TRBV6-2 or TRBV6-3 combines with J gene TRBJ1-6; D unresolved. The CDR3 is 15 amino acids. The V gene lost 3 bases and the J gene lost 6 bases, with 12 bases spanning the gap. The germline gives CDR1 MNHEY, CDR2 SVGEGT. CDR3 residues: CASSYPNTINSPLHF. The CDR3 DNA follows: TGTGCCAGCAGTTATCCGAACACCATTAATTCACCCCTCCACTTT.

The rearrangement links TRBV19 to TRBJ2-1; no firm D call. CDR1 is LNHDA and CDR2 is SQIVND in the germline V gene (reference sequence). Trimming cost V 6 bases and J 8 bases, with 5 bases left between them. The CDR3 runs to 10 residues. The CDR3 nucleotides read TGTGCCAGTAGCTCGTATGAGCAGTTCTTC. It yields the protein CASSSYEQFF.

The genes are TRBV3-1 (or the pseudogene TRBV3-2) and TRBJ1-2; D is possibly TRBD1 (6 bases). Trimming took off 3 bases at V and 7 bases at J, with 9 bases between the two ends. Looked up from germline, CDR1 is LGHDT and CDR2 is YNNKEL (reference sequence). The CDR3 sequence is 12 residues long. CDR3 sequence: CASSQYRAGYTF. The CDR3 nucleotides are TGTGCCAGCAGCCAGTACAGGGCTGGCTACACCTTC.

The chain carries TRBV4-3 and TRBJ2-5, with D hard to call. The CDR3 is 16 amino acids. V lost 3 bases, J lost 4 bases, and 18 bases lay in between. CDR1 LGHNA and CDR2 YSLEER come from the germline V gene. Here the CDR3 DNA reads TGCGCCAGCAGCCAGCAGCTGGGCCCACCACCAGAGACCCAGTACTTC. Its protein is CASSQQLGPPPETQYF.